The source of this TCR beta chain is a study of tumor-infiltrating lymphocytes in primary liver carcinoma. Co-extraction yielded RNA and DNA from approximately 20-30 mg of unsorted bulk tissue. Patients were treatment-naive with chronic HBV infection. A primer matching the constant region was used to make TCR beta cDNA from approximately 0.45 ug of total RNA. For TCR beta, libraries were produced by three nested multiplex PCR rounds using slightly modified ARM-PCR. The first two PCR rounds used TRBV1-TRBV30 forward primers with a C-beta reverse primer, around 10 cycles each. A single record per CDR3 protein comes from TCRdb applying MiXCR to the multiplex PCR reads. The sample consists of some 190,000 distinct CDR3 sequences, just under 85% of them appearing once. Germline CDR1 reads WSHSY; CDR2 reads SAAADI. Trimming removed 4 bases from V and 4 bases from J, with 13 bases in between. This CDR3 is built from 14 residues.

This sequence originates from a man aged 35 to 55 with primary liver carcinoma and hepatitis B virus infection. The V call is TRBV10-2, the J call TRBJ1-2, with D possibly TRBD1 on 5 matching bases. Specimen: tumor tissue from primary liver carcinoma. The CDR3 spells CASSGQGMSYGYTF. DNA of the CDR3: TGCGCCAGCAGTGGGCAGGGCATGAGCTATGGCTACACCTTC.